The 6 T cell receptor beta chains listed next were all sequenced from one sample in a study of early T cells in non-severe SARS-CoV-2 infection. MiXCR, run by TCRdb on the 5' RACE reads, gives a single entry per CDR3 protein. This sample yields 30,000 to 45,000 distinct CDR3 sequences, of which around 3.9% are seen a single time; 10% belongs to the top ten. The sequenced material came from whole blood. The receptor source for this set is an adult who was a healthcare worker with PCR-confirmed SARS-CoV-2 infection or an uninfected control (not recorded which).

This clonotype was counted many times. The chain combines TRBV15 with TRBJ2-1; TRBD2 matches at 7 bases. CDR3 length equals 14 residues. Germline V gives CDR1 LNHNV, CDR2 YYDKDF (reference sequence). J gave up 9 bases and V 5 bases, and 10 bases lay outside the gene matches. CDR3: CATSEASGLGEQFF. CDR3 in DNA: TGTGCCACCAGCGAGGCTAGCGGCCTGGGTGAGCAGTTCTTC. Complete variable domain (other parts from reference TRBV15 and TRBJ2-1): DAMVIQNPRYQVTQFGKPVTLSCSQTLNHNVMYWYQQKSSQAPKLLFHYYDKDFNNEADTPDNFQSRRPNTSFCFLDIRSPGLGDTAMYLCATSEASGLGEQFFGPGTRLTVL.

This clonotype showed up many times. This rearrangement joins TRBV28 to TRBJ2-7; 8 nucleotides line up with TRBD1. The germline CDR1 and CDR2 sequences are MDHEN and SYDVKM. CDR3 length: 14 residues. Germline trimming cut 6 bases from V and 3 bases from J; bases unmatched to any gene: 7. The CDR3, as DNA: TGTGCCAGCAGCTGGACAGGGAGAGGCTACGAGCAGTACTTC. It translates to CASSWTGRGYEQYF.

The chain uses TRBV6-5 and TRBJ2-7; D is tentatively TRBD1 or TRBD2 (5 bases each). The CDR3 is 19 residues long. The V end lost 0 bases, the J end lost 4 bases, and 25 bases lay between the germline ends. Germline V gene data show CDR1 as MNHEY and CDR2 as SVGAGI. CDR3 nucleotides: TGTGCCAGCAGTTACTCGGCCCCAAACCAGGGAGAGACGCTTTACGAGCAGTACTTC. Its translation: CASSYSAPNQGETLYEQYF.

This clonotype was counted at least ten times. The chain combines TRBV5-1 with TRBJ2-3; D gene uncertain. The CDR3 length is 14 residues. Germline loops: CDR1 SGHRS, CDR2 YFSETQ. The V end was cut by 2 bases, the J end by 4 bases, with 11 bases between. CDR3 bases: TGCGCCAGCAGCTTAAGCTCGGTGGCAGATACGCAGTATTTT. This gives the protein CASSLSSVADTQYF.

This clonotype has ten or more counts. The chain combines TRBV6-6 with TRBJ1-2; 7 nucleotides agree with TRBD1. The V gene end was trimmed by 2 bases and the J gene end by 4 bases; junction bases not matched to a gene: 1. CDR1 and CDR2 from the germline V gene are MNHNY and SVGAGI (reference sequence). This CDR3 has 13 amino acids. CDR3 bases: TGTGCCAGCAGTTACCGGGACAGCTATGGCTACACCTTC. Its translation is CASSYRDSYGYTF.

This clonotype came up many times. This chain links TRBV5-1 with TRBJ1-4; D not resolved. The CDR3 runs 16 residues. Germline V gives CDR1 SGHRS, CDR2 YFSETQ. Trimming removed 0 bases at V and 8 bases at J, with 17 bases between. The CDR3 is CASSLDPAILGEKLFF. CDR3 coding DNA: TGCGCCAGCAGCTTGGACCCCGCCATTTTAGGAGAAAAACTGTTTTTT.